The TCR beta chain under discussion was sequenced for a study of OX40 agonist ivuxolimab in advanced cancers. V shed 6 bases and J 2 bases; nucleotides not matched to a gene: 7. Germline V gives CDR1 MNHEY, CDR2 SVGAGI. The CDR3 runs to 15 residues. Measured with immunoSEQ multiplex PCR; TCRdb has only the in-frame clones, and not every one. This table holds roughly 60,000 clones, roughly 89% found once. This clone was counted a single time. The chain links TRBV6-5 to TRBJ2-1; 7 nucleotides line up with TRBD2. The starting material was CD4+ or CD8+ T cells sorted from blood, obtained in a trial of the OX40 agonist ivuxolimab. The clonotype originates from an adult with an advanced solid tumor such as melanoma, head and neck, liver or kidney cancer. The CDR3 is CASSRRGRAYNEQFF. The DNA of the CDR3 is TGTGCCAGCAGCCGCCGGGGGAGGGCCTACAATGAGCAGTTCTTC.